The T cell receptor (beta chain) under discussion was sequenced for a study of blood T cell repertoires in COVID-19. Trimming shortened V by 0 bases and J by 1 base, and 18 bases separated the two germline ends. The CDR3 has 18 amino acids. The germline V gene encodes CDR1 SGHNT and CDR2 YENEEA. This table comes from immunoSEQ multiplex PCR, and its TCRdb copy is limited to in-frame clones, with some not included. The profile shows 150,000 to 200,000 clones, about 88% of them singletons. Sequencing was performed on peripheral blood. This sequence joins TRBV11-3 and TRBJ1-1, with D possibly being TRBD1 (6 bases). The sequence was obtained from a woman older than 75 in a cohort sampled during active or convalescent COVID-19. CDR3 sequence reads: CASSLDGSWGRENTEAFF. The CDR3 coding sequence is TGTGCCAGCAGCTTAGATGGGTCATGGGGGCGTGAGAACACTGAAGCTTTCTTT. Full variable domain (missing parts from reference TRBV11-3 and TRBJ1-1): EAGVVQSPRYKIIEKKQPVAFWCNPISGHNTLYWYLQNLGQGPELLIRYENEEAVDDSQLPKDRFSAERLKGVDSTLKIQPAELGDSAVYLCASSLDGSWGRENTEAFFGQGTRLTVV.